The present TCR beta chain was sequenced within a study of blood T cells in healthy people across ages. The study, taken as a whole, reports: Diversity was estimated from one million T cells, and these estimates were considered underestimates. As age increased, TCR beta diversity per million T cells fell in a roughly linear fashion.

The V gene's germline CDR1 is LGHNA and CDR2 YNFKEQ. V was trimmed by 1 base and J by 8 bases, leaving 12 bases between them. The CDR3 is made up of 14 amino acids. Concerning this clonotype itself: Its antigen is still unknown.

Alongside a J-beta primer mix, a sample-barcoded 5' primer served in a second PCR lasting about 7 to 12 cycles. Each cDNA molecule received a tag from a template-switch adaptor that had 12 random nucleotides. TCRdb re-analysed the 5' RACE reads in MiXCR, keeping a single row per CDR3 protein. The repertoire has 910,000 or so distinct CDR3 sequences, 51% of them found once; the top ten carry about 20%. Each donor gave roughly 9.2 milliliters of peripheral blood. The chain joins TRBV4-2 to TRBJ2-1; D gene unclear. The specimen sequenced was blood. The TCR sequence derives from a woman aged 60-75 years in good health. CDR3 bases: TGTGCCAGCAGCCAAGGGTCCCGCCCCCATGAGCAGTTCTTC. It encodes CASSQGSRPHEQFF.